This T cell receptor beta chain is from a study of shared clonotypes between healthy human individuals. Investigators spread the genomic DNA of each subset evenly over several immunoSEQ plates. Measured with immunoSEQ multiplex PCR; TCRdb has only the in-frame clones, and not every one. The sample records 400,000 to 600,000 clones, about 96% being singletons. V lost 4 bases and J lost 2, with 12 bases in between. This CDR3 is built from 15 residues. Germline-derived CDR1 and CDR2 are MDHEN and SYDVKM. This TCR derives from a woman in her twenties or thirties in good health. Sequencing input: naive CD4+ T cells sorted from blood. Sample subset: CD45RA+ positively selected. The chain uses TRBV28 and TRBJ1-5, with D tentatively TRBD1 (6 bases). CDR3 amino acids: CASSSQGIRNQPQHF. CDR3 DNA sequence: TGTGCCAGCAGTTCACAGGGAATTCGCAATCAGCCCCAGCATTTT.